Listed below are T cell receptor beta chains from one sample, sequenced in a study of cytomegalovirus exposure and HLA in healthy donors. Data came from immunoSEQ multiplex PCR; TCRdb stores just in-frame clones and leaves some out. The sample holds around 140,000 clones, around 77% seen once. Material: PBMCs. These receptors were collected from a male donor in good health and CMV-seropositive. Each CDR3 is given with its conserved first and last residue. D genes are given only for firm matches. The size entry is marked missing in some rows and otherwise reads once, few, many or a size class.

j_call d_call clone_size v_call cdr3_aa cdr3_nt
TRBJ1-5 . . TRBV19 CASSSGGVGGQPQHF TGTGCCAGTAGTAGCGGTGGAGTAGGGGGTCAGCCCCAGCATTTT
TRBJ1-5 . . TRBV2 CASSLRGGQPQHF TGTGCCAGCTCATTACGGGGTGGTCAGCCCCAGCATTTT
TRBJ1-5 TRBD1 . TRBV6-1 CASNLDREVNQPQHF TGTGCCAGCAATCTGGACAGGGAGGTCAATCAGCCCCAGCATTTT
TRBJ1-5 . . TRBV2 CASSERRQGSSNQPQHF TGTGCCAGCAGTGAAAGGCGGCAGGGGTCTAGCAATCAGCCCCAGCATTTT
TRBJ1-4 . . TRBV11-2 CASSLIRSTNEKLFF TGTGCCAGCAGCTTAATCAGGTCCACTAATGAAAAACTGTTTTTT
TRBJ1-2 TRBD1 few TRBV6-5 CASSEAGGIYGYTF TGTGCCAGCAGTGAGGCAGGGGGCATCTATGGCTACACCTTC
TRBJ1-1 TRBD1 . TRBV7-8 CASRFIPGQLMNTEAFF TGTGCCAGCAGATTTATACCGGGACAGCTTATGAACACTGAAGCTTTCTTT
TRBJ2-6 . . TRBV5-4 CASSAKAGQALSGANVLTF TGTGCCAGCAGCGCCAAAGCGGGCCAGGCTCTGTCTGGGGCCAACGTCCTGACTTTC
TRBJ2-6 . . TRBV25-1 CASSEYVGNSGANVLTF TGTGCCAGCAGTGAATACGTCGGGAACTCTGGGGCCAACGTCCTGACTTTC
TRBJ1-2 TRBD1 . TRBV28 CAIPAGAWGQGSYGYTF TGTGCCATCCCGGCCGGAGCGTGGGGACAGGGTTCATATGGCTACACCTTC